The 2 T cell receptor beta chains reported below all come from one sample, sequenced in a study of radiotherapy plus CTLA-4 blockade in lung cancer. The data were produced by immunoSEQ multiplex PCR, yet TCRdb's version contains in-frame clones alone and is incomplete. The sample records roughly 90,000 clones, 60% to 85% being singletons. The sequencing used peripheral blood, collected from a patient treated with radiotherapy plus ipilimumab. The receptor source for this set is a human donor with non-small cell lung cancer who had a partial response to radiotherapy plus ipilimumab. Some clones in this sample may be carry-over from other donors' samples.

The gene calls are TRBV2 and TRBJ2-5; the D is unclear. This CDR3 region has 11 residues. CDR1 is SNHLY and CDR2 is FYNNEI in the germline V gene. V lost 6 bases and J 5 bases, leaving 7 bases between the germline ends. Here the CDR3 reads CASRTQETQYF. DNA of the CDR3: TGTGCCAGCAGAACACAGGAGACCCAGTACTTC.

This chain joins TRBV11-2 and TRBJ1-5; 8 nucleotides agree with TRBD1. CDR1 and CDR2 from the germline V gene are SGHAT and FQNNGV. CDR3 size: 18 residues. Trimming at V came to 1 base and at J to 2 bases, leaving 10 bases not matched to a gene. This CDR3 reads CASSLGTGSFGGNQPQHF. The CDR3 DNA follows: TGTGCCAGCAGCTTAGGGACAGGGTCGTTCGGGGGCAATCAGCCCCAGCATTTT.